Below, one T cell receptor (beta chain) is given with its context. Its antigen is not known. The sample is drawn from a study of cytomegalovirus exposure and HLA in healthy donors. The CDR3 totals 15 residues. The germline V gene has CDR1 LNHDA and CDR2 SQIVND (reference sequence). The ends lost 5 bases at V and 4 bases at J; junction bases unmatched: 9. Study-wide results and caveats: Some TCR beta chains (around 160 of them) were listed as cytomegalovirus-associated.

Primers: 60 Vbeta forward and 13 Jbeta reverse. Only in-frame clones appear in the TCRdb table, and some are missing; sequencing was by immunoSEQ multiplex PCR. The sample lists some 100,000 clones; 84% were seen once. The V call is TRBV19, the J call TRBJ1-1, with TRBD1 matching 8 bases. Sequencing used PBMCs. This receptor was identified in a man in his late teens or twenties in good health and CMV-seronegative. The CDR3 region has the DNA TGTGCCAGTAGTGCGACCGGGACAGGCTCCACTGAAGCTTTCTTT. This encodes CASSATGTGSTEAFF.